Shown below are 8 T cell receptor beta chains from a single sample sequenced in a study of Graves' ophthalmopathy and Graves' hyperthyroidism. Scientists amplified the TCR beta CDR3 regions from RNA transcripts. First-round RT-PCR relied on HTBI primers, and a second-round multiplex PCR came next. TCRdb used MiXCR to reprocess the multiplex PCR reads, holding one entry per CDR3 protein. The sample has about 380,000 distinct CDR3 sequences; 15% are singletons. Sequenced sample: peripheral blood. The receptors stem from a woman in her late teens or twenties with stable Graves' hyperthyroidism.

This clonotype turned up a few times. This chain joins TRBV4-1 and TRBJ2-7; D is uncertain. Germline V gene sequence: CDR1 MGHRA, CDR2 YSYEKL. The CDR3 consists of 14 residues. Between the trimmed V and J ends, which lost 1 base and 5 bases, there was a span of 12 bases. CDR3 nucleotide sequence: TGCGCCAGCAGCCAAGGCCACGGCTGGGACGAGCAGTACTTC. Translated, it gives CASSQGHGWDEQYF.

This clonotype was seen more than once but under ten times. The CDR3 region is CASSQDSGGGQPQHF. CDR3 in DNA: TGTGCCAGCAGCCAAGATTCAGGGGGCGGGCAGCCCCAGCATTTT. This chain joins TRBV4-2 and TRBJ1-5; TRBD1 matches at 8 bases. Germline V CDR1 and CDR2: LGHNA, YNFKEQ. The CDR3 loop spans 15 amino acids. Losses at the gene ends were 0 bases for V and 7 bases for J; bases not matched to a gene: 5.

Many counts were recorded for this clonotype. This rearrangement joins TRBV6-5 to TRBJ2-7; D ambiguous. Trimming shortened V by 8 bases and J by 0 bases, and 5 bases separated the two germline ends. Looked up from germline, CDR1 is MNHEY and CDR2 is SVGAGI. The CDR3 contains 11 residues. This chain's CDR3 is CASRNSYEQYF. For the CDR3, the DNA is TGTGCCAGCCGGAACTCCTACGAGCAGTACTTC.

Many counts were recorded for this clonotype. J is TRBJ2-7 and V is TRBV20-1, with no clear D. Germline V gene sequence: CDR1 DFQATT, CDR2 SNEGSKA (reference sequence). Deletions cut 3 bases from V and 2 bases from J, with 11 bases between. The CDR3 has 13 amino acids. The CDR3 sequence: CSARGAHPYEQYF. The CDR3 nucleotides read TGCAGTGCTAGGGGTGCACATCCCTACGAGCAGTACTTC.

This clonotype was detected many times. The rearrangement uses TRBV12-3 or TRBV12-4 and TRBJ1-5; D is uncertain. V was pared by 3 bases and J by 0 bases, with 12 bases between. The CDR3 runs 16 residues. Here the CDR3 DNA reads TGTGCCAGCAGTTTCGGAGGGCATGGTAGCAATCAGCCCCAGCATTTT. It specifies CASSFGGHGSNQPQHF.

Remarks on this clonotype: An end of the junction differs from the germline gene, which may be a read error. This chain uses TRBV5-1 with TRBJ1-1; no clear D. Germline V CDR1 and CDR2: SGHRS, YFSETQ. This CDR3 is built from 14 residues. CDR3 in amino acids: CASSLAEMNTEAFF. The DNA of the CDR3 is TGCGCCAGCAGTTTGGCGGAGATGAACACTGAAGCTTTCTTT.

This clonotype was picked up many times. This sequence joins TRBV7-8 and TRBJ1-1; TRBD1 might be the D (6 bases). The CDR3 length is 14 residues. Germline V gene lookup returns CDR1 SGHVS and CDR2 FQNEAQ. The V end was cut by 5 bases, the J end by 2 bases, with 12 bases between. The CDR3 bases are TGTGCCAGCAGCAAACAGGGCCCTAACACTGAAGCTTTCTTT. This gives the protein CASSKQGPNTEAFF.

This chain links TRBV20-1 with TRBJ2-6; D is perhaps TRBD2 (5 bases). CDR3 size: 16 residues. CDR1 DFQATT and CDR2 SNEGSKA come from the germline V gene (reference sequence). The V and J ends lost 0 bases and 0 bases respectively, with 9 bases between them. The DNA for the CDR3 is TGCAGTGCTAGAGACCCCCGGGGCTCTGGGGCCAACGTCCTGACTTTC. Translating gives CSARDPRGSGANVLTF.